The rows below give T cell receptor beta chains drawn from one sample of a study of patients and donors after allogeneic stem cell transplantation. MiXCR, applied by TCRdb to the RT-PCR reads, yields one record per CDR3 protein. This sample carries under 170,000 distinct CDR3 sequences, over 30% of them seen once, and the ten largest clones take roughly 52%. The sequencing sample was made of blood, either unsorted or a sorted T cell fraction (not recorded which). These TCRs come from a human donor who was either an allogeneic HSCT recipient or a stem cell or donor lymphocyte infusion donor (not recorded which). It is not recorded whose cells these are; they may come from a transplant donor. Each CDR3 is given with its conserved first and last residue. D genes are given only for firm matches. The size field is filled for only some rows; it gives once, few, many or a size class.

v_gene,abundance,d_gene,CDR3aa
TRBV27,.,.,CASGPQGVSGYTF
TRBV12-3/TRBV12-4,.,.,CASSLGLSGGYTF
TRBV20-1,.,.,CGLRQRSSYEQYF
TRBV4-3,few,.,CASSQDAGGSYEQYF
TRBV12-3/TRBV12-4,.,.,CASSLALAGLVSNQPQHF
TRBV3-1,.,.,CASSQGIQPSYYGYTF
TRBV20-1,many,.,CSAIYMDRYSNQPQHF
TRBV3-1,once,.,CASSLTGPKGETQYF
TRBV20-1,.,.,CSARDWQSSTDTQYF
TRBV4-1,.,TRBD1,CASSQEGTGRNEQFF
TRBV6-5,.,.,CASSYEEGSNNEQFF
TRBV7-9,.,TRBD1,CASSLKDRPGNTIYF
TRBV3-1,few,.,CASSFTGTAPSTDTQYF
TRBV7-8,few,.,CASSFGIRTGELFF
TRBV27,few,.,CASSPRLMGSGPETQYF
TRBV7-9,.,.,CASSFGREIGVGELFF
TRBV9,.,.,CASSQGIGGGNQPQHF
TRBV12-3/TRBV12-4,few,TRBD1,CASSPHRGAGGQPQHF
TRBV6-5,few,.,CASSYSPGPRRNYGYTF
TRBV27,.,TRBD2,CASREGAGDSNEQFF
TRBV4-3,.,.,CASSQEYWDQGYGYTF
TRBV12-3/TRBV12-4,once,TRBD1,CASSLGRGLSSYNSHLHF
TRBV20-1,few,.,CSATTGHPNEKLFF
TRBV20-1,few,.,CSASLGTNYGYTF
TRBV4-2,.,.,CASRRDPGELFF
TRBV6-5,.,.,CASSPTGDNEKLFF
TRBV4-2,.,TRBD1,CASSQGRDSSYEQYF
TRBV5-1,few,.,CASSLAGLSSYNSPLHF